Shown below are 29 T cell receptor beta chains from a single sample sequenced in a study of T cells in Graves' hyperthyroidism and ophthalmopathy. Amplification of TCR beta CDR3 regions was performed using RNA transcripts as template. The study used the HTBI primer set for a first-round RT-PCR of the TCR CDR3. From the multiplex PCR reads, TCRdb called clonotypes with MiXCR, one entry per CDR3 protein. The profile shows 350,000 to 450,000 distinct CDR3 sequences, approximately 15% of them singletons. The specimen was blood. The receptors were sampled from a woman aged 60-75 years with Graves' hyperthyroidism.

Concerning this clonotype itself: A much larger clone sits a single nucleotide away, making a read error possible. V gene TRBV30 combines with J gene TRBJ2-3, with a possible D match to TRBD2 (5 bases). Per the germline V gene, CDR1 is GTSNPN and CDR2 is SVGIG (reference sequence). CDR3 size: 14 residues. The CDR3 loop reads CTWSPTAAGDTQYF. The CDR3 nucleotides read TGTACCTGGAGCCCCACCGCGGCGGGAGATACGCAGTATTTT. Using reference TRBV30 and TRBJ2-3 for the parts outside the CDR3, the full variable domain is SQTIHQWPATLVQPVGSPLSLECTVEGTSNPNLYWYRQAAGRGLQLLFYSVGIGQISSEVPQNLSASRPQDRQFILSSKKLLLSDSGFYLCTWSPTAAGDTQYFGPGTRLTVL.

This clonotype was seen many times. The J gene is TRBJ1-1, the V gene TRBV19; D is uncertain. Looked up from germline, CDR1 is LNHDA and CDR2 is SQIVND (reference sequence). V was clipped by 4 bases and J by 2 bases, with 8 bases between them. The CDR3 consists of 13 residues. CDR3 amino acids: CASSKAANTEAFF. CDR3 bases: TGTGCCAGTAGTAAGGCGGCCAACACTGAAGCTTTCTTT.

This rearrangement joins TRBV2 to TRBJ1-2; possibly TRBD1 for D (6 bases). Between the trimmed V and J ends, which lost 3 bases and 6 bases, there was a span of 14 bases. The CDR3 is made up of 14 amino acids. Looked up from germline, CDR1 is SNHLY and CDR2 is FYNNEI. The chain's CDR3 is CASSEFGTRNGYTF. CDR3 DNA sequence: TGTGCCAGCAGTGAGTTCGGGACAAGAAATGGCTACACCTTC.

This clonotype appeared many times. The gene calls are TRBV20-1 and TRBJ2-7, with 8 bases identical to TRBD1. This CDR3 spans 16 amino acids. Germline trimming cut 4 bases from V and 3 bases from J; bases unmatched to any gene: 14. Germline CDR1 DFQATT, CDR2 SNEGSKA (reference sequence). As DNA, the CDR3 is TGCAGTGCTATACCCCGCGACCAGGGGGCGGGCTACGAGCAGTACTTC. Its protein product is CSAIPRDQGAGYEQYF.

This chain links TRBV11-3 with TRBJ1-2; 11 bases are a match to TRBD1. The CDR3 is 13 residues long. Germline assignment: CDR1 SGHNT and CDR2 YENEEA. V was clipped by 5 bases and J by 7 bases; unmatched bases: 3. The CDR3 loop is CASSPGTGGGYTF. DNA of the CDR3: TGTGCCAGCAGCCCCGGGACAGGGGGTGGCTACACCTTC.

There are many counts of this clonotype. This rearrangement joins TRBV20-1 to TRBJ2-1, with D unclear. Germline V gene data show CDR1 as DFQATT and CDR2 as SNEGSKA (reference sequence). The CDR3 spans 15 residues. Trimming removed 2 bases at V and 2 bases at J, with 13 bases between. CDR3 sequence: CSARSAKEPYNEQFF. For the CDR3, the DNA is TGCAGTGCTAGATCAGCAAAAGAGCCCTACAATGAGCAGTTCTTC.

The sample holds one count of this clonotype. CDR3 in amino acids: CASSLEPRGGSYNEQFF. The CDR3 nucleotides are TGCGCCAGCAGCTTGGAGCCCCGGGGGGGGTCCTACAATGAGCAGTTCTTC. The chain recombines TRBV5-1 with TRBJ2-1; TRBD2 matches at 8 bases. The V segment lost 0 bases and the J segment 1 base; nucleotides outside the gene matches: 6. CDR3 length: 17 amino acids. Germline V lookup: CDR1 SGHRS, CDR2 YFSETQ. The full variable domain, with the rest looked up from reference TRBV5-1 and TRBJ2-1, is KAGVTQTPRYLIKTRGQQVTLSCSPISGHRSVSWYQQTPGQGLQFLFEYFSETQRNKGNFPGRFSGRQFSNSRSEMNVSTLELGDSALYLCASSLEPRGGSYNEQFFGPGTRLTVL.

This clonotype appeared a few times. The chain couples TRBV19 to TRBJ2-1; D is possibly TRBD1 (5 bases). CDR3 length: 14 amino acids. V was shortened by 11 bases and J by 3 bases, with 17 bases between the two germline ends. Germline V gene sequence: CDR1 LNHDA, CDR2 SQIVND (reference sequence). The CDR3 sequence is CARWGTYDYNEQFF. CDR3 in DNA: TGTGCCCGTTGGGGCACATACGACTACAATGAGCAGTTCTTC.

This chain joins TRBV7-3 and TRBJ2-6; D gene uncertain. V gave up 3 bases and J gave up 1 base, with 7 bases separating them. This CDR3 region has 15 residues. Germline assignment: CDR1 SGHTA and CDR2 FQGTGA. The CDR3 DNA reads TGTGCCAGCAGCTTCGCCGGATCTGGGGCCAACGTCCTGACTTTC. The encoded protein is CASSFAGSGANVLTF.

The chain links TRBV12-3 or TRBV12-4 to TRBJ1-3; D gene ambiguous. This CDR3 spans 12 amino acids. V lost 6 bases, J lost 3 bases, and 6 bases lay in between. As DNA, the CDR3 is TGTGCCAGCAGCAACAGTGGAAACACCATATATTTT. Translation gives CASSNSGNTIYF.

This clonotype was observed at least ten times. The CDR3 is CASTVHGDYGYTF. Here the CDR3 DNA reads TGTGCCAGCACCGTTCATGGGGACTATGGCTACACCTTC. The chain couples TRBV12-3 or TRBV12-4 to TRBJ1-2; D unclear. Deletions cut 7 bases from V and 3 bases from J, with 12 bases between. This CDR3 spans 13 amino acids.

There are many counts of this clonotype. The V and J genes are TRBV2 and TRBJ1-6; D is perhaps TRBD1 (5 bases). This CDR3 is 14 amino acids long. The germline V and J ends were trimmed by 11 bases and 7 bases, with 18 bases remaining between them. Germline assignment: CDR1 SNHLY and CDR2 FYNNEI. The CDR3 region has the DNA TGTGCCGCCCAGCGGGACGTAACCAATTCACCCCTCCACTTT. Its translation: CAAQRDVTNSPLHF.

The rearrangement joins TRBV20-1 to TRBJ1-4; the D is unclear. Germline-derived CDR1 and CDR2 are DFQATT and SNEGSKA (reference sequence). Trimming pared 5 bases from V and 5 bases from J, leaving 12 bases between. There are 13 residues in the CDR3. CDR3 sequence: CSAWFFGNEKLFF. CDR3 in DNA: TGCAGTGCTTGGTTTTTTGGGAATGAAAAACTGTTTTTT.

This clonotype was found many times. The V gene is TRBV30, the J gene TRBJ2-1; TRBD2 might be the D (6 bases). The CDR3 is 13 amino acids. Looked up from germline, CDR1 is GTSNPN and CDR2 is SVGIG (reference sequence). The germline V and J ends were trimmed by 3 bases and 4 bases, with 10 bases remaining between them. CDR3 sequence reads: CAWRGLKYNEQFF. CDR3 nucleotide sequence: TGTGCCTGGAGAGGACTAAAATACAATGAGCAGTTCTTC.

V gene TRBV11-2 combines with J gene TRBJ1-1, with D hard to call. The CDR3 has 14 amino acids. The germline V gene has CDR1 SGHAT and CDR2 FQNNGV. Trimming took off 4 bases at V and 1 base at J, with 10 bases between the two ends. The CDR3 protein is CASSWVVGNTEAFF. CDR3 in DNA: TGTGCCAGCAGCTGGGTGGTAGGGAACACTGAAGCTTTCTTT.

Ten or more counts support this clonotype. The rearrangement joins TRBV7-9 to TRBJ1-1, with 8 bases lining up with TRBD1. The V segment lost 5 bases and the J segment 4 bases; nucleotides outside the gene matches: 9. The length of the CDR3 is 15 residues. Germline V gives CDR1 SEHNR, CDR2 FQNEAQ (reference sequence). CDR3 sequence (DNA): TGTGCCAGCAGCGCCGACAGGGGCCTGCGCACTGAAGCTTTCTTT. This sequence encodes CASSADRGLRTEAFF.

This clonotype appeared a few times. The rearrangement uses TRBV7-6 and TRBJ2-1; 7 bases fit TRBD2. This CDR3 comprises 13 residues. Germline assignment: CDR1 SGHVS and CDR2 FNYEAQ. V dropped 2 bases and J dropped 9; count of bases not matched to a gene: 4. The CDR3 region is CASSLKGRGEQFF. The CDR3 DNA follows: TGTGCCAGCAGCTTAAAGGGGAGGGGTGAGCAGTTCTTC. Complete variable domain (other parts from reference TRBV7-6 and TRBJ2-1): GAGVSQSPRYKVTKRGQDVALRCDPISGHVSLYWYRQALGQGPEFLTYFNYEAQQDKSGLPNDRFSAERPEGSISTLTIQRTEQRDSAMYRCASSLKGRGEQFFGPGTRLTVL.

This clonotype came up many times. The genes are TRBV20-1 and TRBJ1-1; D not certain. CDR1 is DFQATT and CDR2 is SNEGSKA in the germline V gene (reference sequence). The V and J ends lost 3 bases and 4 bases respectively, with 12 bases between them. This CDR3 is 13 amino acids long. CDR3 DNA: TGCAGTGCTAGCTCGGGTGGGTCCACTGAAGCTTTCTTT. It encodes CSASSGGSTEAFF.

At least ten counts were recorded for this clonotype. The chain is built from TRBV12-3 or TRBV12-4 and TRBJ2-6; TRBD2 aligns across 12 bases. There are 17 residues in the CDR3. V was clipped by 5 bases and J by 4 bases; unmatched bases: 6. CDR3 sequence: CASSRLAGDPGANVLTF. The CDR3 region has the DNA TGTGCCAGCAGTCGACTAGCGGGAGACCCCGGGGCCAACGTCCTGACTTTC.

At least ten counts were recorded for this clonotype. The chain couples TRBV2 to TRBJ1-6, with D uncertain. The CDR3 totals 12 residues. Germline CDR1 is SNHLY and CDR2 is FYNNEI. Trimming removed 6 bases at V and 14 bases at J, with 14 bases between. This CDR3 is CASRRDPVALHF. DNA of the CDR3: TGTGCCAGCAGGCGAGACCCTGTGGCCCTCCACTTT. The full variable domain, rest sourced from reference TRBV2 and TRBJ1-6, is EPEVTQTPSHQVTQMGQEVILRCVPISNHLYFYWYRQILGQKVEFLVSFYNNEISEKSEIFDDQFSVERPDGSNFTLKIRSTKLEDSAMYFCASRRDPVALHFGNGTRLTVT.

There are many counts of this clonotype. V and J are TRBV5-1 and TRBJ1-1; D possibly corresponds to TRBD1 (5 bases). V lost 0 bases to trimming and J lost 6 bases, with 12 bases between them. Per germline, CDR1 SGHRS and CDR2 YFSETQ. There are 14 residues in the CDR3. For the CDR3, the DNA is TGCGCCAGCAGCTTGGGGGGCTCTTTTTCTGAAGCTTTCTTT. Translated, it gives CASSLGGSFSEAFF.

This clonotype was seen at least ten times. The chain's CDR3 is CASSLAGTGANQPQHF. The CDR3 nucleotides are TGTGCCAGCAGCTTAGCGGGGACAGGGGCCAATCAGCCCCAGCATTTT. The chain is built from TRBV7-9 and TRBJ1-5; TRBD1 matches 10 bases. Trimming took 0 bases from V and 3 from J; bases not matched to a gene: 2. In germline, CDR1 is SEHNR, CDR2 FQNEAQ (reference sequence). This CDR3 spans 16 amino acids. The full variable domain, completed using reference TRBV7-9 and TRBJ1-5, is DTGVSQNPRHKITKRGQNVTFRCDPISEHNRLYWYRQTLGQGPEFLTYFQNEAQLEKSRLLSDRFSAERPKGSFSTLEIQRTEQGDSAMYLCASSLAGTGANQPQHFGDGTRLSIL.

There are many counts of this clonotype. The CDR3 sequence: CASSQGTSGMLEQYF. The CDR3 coding sequence is TGTGCCAGCAGCCAGGGGACTAGCGGGATGCTCGAGCAGTACTTC. The chain is built from TRBV3-1 and TRBJ2-7, with 13 bases that match TRBD2. Trimming at V came to 3 bases and at J to 6 bases, leaving 5 bases not matched to a gene. CDR3 length equals 15 residues. Germline V lookup: CDR1 LGHDT, CDR2 YNNKEL (reference sequence).

This clonotype was counted at least ten times. The chain uses TRBV24-1 and TRBJ2-1; 7 bases map to TRBD1. Germline-derived CDR1 and CDR2 are KGHDR and SFDVKD. Unmatched junction bases numbered 7, after V lost 4 bases and J lost 5 bases. The CDR3 length is 15 residues. The CDR3 sequence: CATSDPGTANNEQFF. CDR3 sequence (DNA): TGTGCCACCAGTGACCCCGGGACAGCAAACAATGAGCAGTTCTTC.

This clonotype occurred a few times. The genes are TRBV5-4 and TRBJ1-2, with a weak D call TRBD1 (5 bases). The ends were cut back, 0 bases at V and 7 bases at J, with 10 bases in the middle. Germline-derived CDR1 and CDR2 are SGHNT and YYREEE (reference sequence). This CDR3 comprises 13 residues. CDR3 in DNA: TGTGCCAGCAGCTTGGCTGGGGGGGGTGGCTACACCTTC. This codes for CASSLAGGGGYTF.

The gene calls are TRBV6-2 or TRBV6-3 and TRBJ1-5; 7 bases map to TRBD1. V shed 5 bases and J 4 bases; nucleotides not matched to a gene: 11. The CDR3 is 16 amino acids. Germline V gene sequence: CDR1 MNHEY, CDR2 SVGEGT. CDR3 protein: CASSQLRDSRNQPQHF. CDR3 sequence (DNA): TGTGCCAGCAGTCAACTCCGGGACAGCAGGAATCAGCCCCAGCATTTT.

The sample holds many counts of this clonotype. The rearrangement links TRBV2 to TRBJ1-5; the match to TRBD1 covers 9 bases. Losses at the gene ends were 7 bases for V and 2 bases for J; bases not matched to a gene: 3. In germline, CDR1 is SNHLY, CDR2 FYNNEI. The CDR3 is made up of 14 amino acids. In nucleotides, the CDR3 is TGTGCCAGCAATAGGGACAGGGGCAATCAGCCCCAGCATTTT. It is translated as CASNRDRGNQPQHF.

The J gene is TRBJ2-7, the V gene TRBV28, with D tentatively TRBD2 (6 bases). There are 16 residues in the CDR3. Germline V CDR1 and CDR2: MDHEN, SYDVKM. V was cut by 0 bases and J by 0 bases, with 12 bases left in between. The CDR3 loop reads CASSLWGGVSSYEQYF. In nucleotides, the CDR3 is TGTGCCAGCAGTTTATGGGGCGGGGTTAGCTCCTACGAGCAGTACTTC.

This clonotype was seen ten or more times. The chain couples TRBV24-1 to TRBJ2-5; D unclear. V lost 3 bases, J lost 4 bases, and 17 bases lay in between. CDR3 length equals 16 residues. Germline V gene lookup returns CDR1 KGHDR and CDR2 SFDVKD. DNA of the CDR3: TGTGCCACCAGTGATACCCGGGCTCTAGTCCCAGAGACCCAGTACTTC. Its protein is CATSDTRALVPETQYF.